The T cell receptor (beta chain) described here comes from a study of T cells in Graves' hyperthyroidism and ophthalmopathy. Findings of the study overall: Researchers report that a 13 V-J model separated ophthalmopathy from stable hyperthyroidism. Blood held most thyroid clonotypes expanded above 0.001 frequency.

The V gene's germline CDR1 is MGHRA and CDR2 YSYEKL. Trimming removed 4 bases from V and 0 bases from J, with 15 bases in between. There are 16 residues in the CDR3. Amplified TCR beta CDR3 regions came from RNA transcripts. An initial round of RT-PCR targeting the TCR CDR3 relied on the HTBI primer set. Via MiXCR, TCRdb re-called the multiplex PCR reads, giving one row per CDR3 protein. The sample yields 600,000 to 850,000 distinct CDR3 sequences, approximately 18% seen once. Concerning this clonotype: Its antigen is not known.

Patients between 18 and 65 years old had hyperthyroidism, newly diagnosed and lasting under 2 months. Every diagnosis used clinical symptoms, serum thyroxine and TRAb, thyroid ultrasound and orbital computed tomography. The chain recombines TRBV4-1 with TRBJ1-1, with D perhaps matching TRBD1 (5 bases). The sequence derives from a woman aged 50 to 60 with Graves' hyperthyroidism that later progressed to Graves' ophthalmopathy. The sequencing input was blood. The CDR3 region has the DNA TGCGCCAGCAGCCCTAGGGCAGGGCCCCTGAACACTGAAGCTTTCTTT. Translated: CASSPRAGPLNTEAFF.